This TCR beta chain originates from a study of response to subunit inactivated influenza vaccine. The V gene lost 5 bases and the J gene lost 1 base, with 8 bases spanning the gap. This CDR3 region has 13 residues. TCRdb passed the RT-PCR reads through MiXCR, listing each CDR3 protein once. The table has more than 700,000 distinct CDR3 sequences, around 20% seen once; the top ten hold 10%. The sample holds many counts of this clonotype. The antigen is undetermined. Study-level findings and limits: Authors suggested few new T cells are recruited by each seasonal influenza vaccination.

Sequences were derived from PBMCs from blood, sampled more than 4 days after vaccination. The receptor comes from a man aged 45-65 years who received an inactivated influenza vaccine. This chain links TRBV12-3 or TRBV12-4 with TRBJ1-1, with a weak D call TRBD1 (5 bases). CDR3 nucleotide sequence: TGTGCCAGCAGTCTGACAGAGAACACTGAAGCTTTCTTT. This gives the protein CASSLTENTEAFF.